One T cell receptor (beta chain) is described in this entry. Its antigen is unknown. The data belong to a study of cytomegalovirus exposure and HLA in healthy donors. V lost 4 bases, J lost 12 bases, and 5 bases stayed unmatched. This CDR3 spans 13 amino acids. Germline-derived CDR1 and CDR2 are SGDLS and YYNGEE. Points from the study as a whole: Some TCR beta chains (more than 150 of them) were listed as cytomegalovirus-associated. It was in a later analysis that TCR association rates were seen to vary by HLA locus, highest for DRB1 and lowest for HLA-C. In an earlier analysis, about 87% or about 30%: the productive usage of most TCR beta V segments.

The PCR ran on 60 Vbeta and 13 Jbeta primers. Only in-frame clones appear in the TCRdb table, and some are missing; sequencing was by immunoSEQ multiplex PCR. The sample carries 70,000 to 75,000 clones, about two thirds recorded once. This TCR was recovered from a woman in her 40s in good health and CMV-seropositive. Specimen: PBMCs. The V gene is TRBV9, the J gene TRBJ1-6; 9 bases line up with TRBD1. CDR3 coding DNA: TGTGCCAGCAGCCCGAGGACAGGGGAACCCCTCCACTTT. It specifies CASSPRTGEPLHF.